A selection of T cell receptor beta chains follows, all from one sample in a study of T-cell reconstitution after alpha-beta-depleted transplantation in children. TCRdb reanalysed the PCR reads using MiXCR and keeps one entry per CDR3 protein. The data contain a few hundred thousand distinct CDR3 sequences, 10% to 15% of them singletons. The specimen comprised PBMCs, sampled from the stem cell graft. The receptors derive from a human donor who donated a stem cell graft to a child with Fanconi anemia. Both conserved end residues are part of each CDR3. Fields, in order: J gene, clone size, V gene, D gene, CDR3 DNA, CDR3 protein. A D gene is named only where the DNA matches it firmly. Only part of the rows carry a size: once, few, many, or a class if the clone is expanded.

TRBJ2-2	NA	TRBV5-1	TRBD2	TGCGCCAGCATCTCAGGACTAGCGGGGGGCACCGGGGAGCTGTTTTTT	CASISGLAGGTGELFF
TRBJ1-1	NA	TRBV7-6	NA	TGTGCCAGCACCCCAGGGGCGATGAACACTGAAGCTTTCTTT	CASTPGAMNTEAFF
TRBJ2-6	NA	TRBV2	NA	TGTGCCGGACGCGGGTTTGGGGCCAACGTCCTGACTTTC	CAGRGFGANVLTF
TRBJ2-5	once	TRBV12-3/TRBV12-4	NA	TGTGCCAGCAGTTTTCCAGCGGCCGGGGCCCAGTACTTC	CASSFPAAGAQYF
TRBJ1-1	few	TRBV3-1	TRBD1	TGTGCCAGCAGCCAAGGGTCAGGCAGGGGGACACCTGAAGCTTTCTTT	CASSQGSGRGTPEAFF
TRBJ1-2	few	TRBV29-1	TRBD1	TGCAGCGTTGTAGACAGGGTCTATGGCTACACCTTC	CSVVDRVYGYTF
TRBJ1-5	few	TRBV27	NA	TGTGCCAGCCCGTCATCAGATAGCAATCAGCCCCAGCATTTT	CASPSSDSNQPQHF
TRBJ1-1	NA	TRBV12-3/TRBV12-4	TRBD1	TGTGCCAGCAGTTTGAGGGCAGGGGGCCCGTGGACTGAAGCTTTCTTT	CASSLRAGGPWTEAFF
TRBJ1-1	few	TRBV5-1	NA	TGCGCCAGCAGCTTGGGACAGTCGCGGACTGAAGCTTTCTTT	CASSLGQSRTEAFF
TRBJ1-1	few	TRBV29-1	NA	TGCAGCGTTTTCCCTGAAACTGAAGCTTTCTTT	CSVFPETEAFF
TRBJ2-1	few	TRBV5-1	TRBD1	TGCGCCAGCAGCTCCGAGGACAGGGGGGGCAATGAGCAGTTCTTC	CASSSEDRGGNEQFF
TRBJ1-2	NA	TRBV12-3/TRBV12-4	TRBD1	TGTGCCAGCAGTTTAGGGGCAGGGGGTGGCTATGGCTACACCTTC	CASSLGAGGGYGYTF
TRBJ2-3	NA	TRBV5-1	TRBD2	TGCGCCAGCAGCCTAATAAGAGCGGGGGGGACAGATACGCAGTATTTT	CASSLIRAGGTDTQYF
TRBJ1-5	few	TRBV15	NA	TGTGCCACCCCCCCGGTGGGCAGGGGTGGGAAGAGTCCCCAGCATTTT	CATPPVGRGGKSPQHF
TRBJ2-6	NA	TRBV13	TRBD2	TGTGCCAGCAGCTTGGTCCCCCCCCTAGCGGGGGTCCTCTCTGGGGCCAACGTCCTGACTTTC	CASSLVPPLAGVLSGANVLTF
TRBJ2-3	NA	TRBV3-1	TRBD2	TGTGCCAGCAGTCCAGCGGGGCATGGAGATACGCAGTATTTT	CASSPAGHGDTQYF
TRBJ2-5	many	TRBV19	NA	TGTGCCAGTAGTATTTGGGGTCAAGAGACCCAGTACTTC	CASSIWGQETQYF
TRBJ2-1	few	TRBV5-8	TRBD1	TGTGCCAGCAGCCTGAGAGGGACAGGGGGCTCCTACAATGAGCAGTTCTTC	CASSLRGTGGSYNEQFF
TRBJ1-1	NA	TRBV5-4	NA	TGTGCCAGCAGCTTGGCGACAACTATGAACACTGAAGCTTTCTTT	CASSLATTMNTEAFF